The present entry profiles one T cell receptor (beta chain) with its context. The antigen remains undetermined. The CDR3 is 13 amino acids. Germline V lookup: CDR1 SEHNR, CDR2 FQNEAQ (reference sequence). J gave up 8 bases and V 10 bases, and 6 bases lay outside the gene matches. This entry belongs to a study of cytomegalovirus exposure and HLA in healthy donors. Study-level results: Cytomegalovirus association was listed for 150 or so TCR beta chains. Through in vitro validation, three CMV-associated chains were shown to be specific for CMV antigens. Rarity characterized most TCR sequences, yet some public TCRs appeared in many donors.

Profiled with immunoSEQ multiplex PCR; TCRdb holds only in-frame clones, not every one. The sample has 110,000 to 150,000 clones, 86% seen once. The chain has TRBV7-9 and TRBJ2-1; 12 positions agree with TRBD2. This TCR was sampled from a man between 18 and 35 years old in good health and CMV-seronegative. Sequenced: PBMCs. The CDR3 is CAIPTSGSYEQFF. Here the CDR3 DNA reads TGTGCCATCCCGACTAGCGGGAGTTATGAGCAGTTCTTC. Looking up the rest from reference TRBV7-9 and TRBJ2-1 gives the full variable domain: DTGVSQNPRHKITKRGQNVTFRCDPISEHNRLYWYRQTLGQGPEFLTYFQNEAQLEKSRLLSDRFSAERPKGSFSTLEIQRTEQGDSAMYLCAIPTSGSYEQFFGPGTRLTVL.